This T cell receptor beta chain stems from a study of shared clonotypes between healthy human individuals. Data came from immunoSEQ multiplex PCR; TCRdb stores just in-frame clones and leaves some out. The repertoire holds over a million clones, with about 96% as singletons. The V gene lost 4 bases and the J gene lost 7 bases, with 16 bases spanning the gap. This CDR3 comprises 13 residues. The germline gives CDR1 SQVTM, CDR2 ANQGSEA. The sequenced sample consisted of naive CD4+ T cells sorted from blood. The subset here: CD45RA+ positively selected. The chain links TRBV29-1 to TRBJ1-2; no definite D call. The sequence was obtained from a man aged 25 to 45 in good health. CDR3 coding DNA: TGCAGCGTTGGCAGGTTGGAGGGTTCTGGCTACACCTTC. Residues: CSVGRLEGSGYTF.